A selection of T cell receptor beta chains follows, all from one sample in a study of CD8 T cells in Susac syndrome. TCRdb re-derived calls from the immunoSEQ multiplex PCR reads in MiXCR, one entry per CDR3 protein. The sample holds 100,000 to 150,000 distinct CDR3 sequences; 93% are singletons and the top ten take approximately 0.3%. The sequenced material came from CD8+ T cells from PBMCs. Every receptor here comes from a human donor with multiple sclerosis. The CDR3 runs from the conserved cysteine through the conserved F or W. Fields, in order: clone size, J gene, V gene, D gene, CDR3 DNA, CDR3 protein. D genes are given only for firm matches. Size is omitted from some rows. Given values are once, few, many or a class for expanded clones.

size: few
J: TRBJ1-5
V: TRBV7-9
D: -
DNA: TGTGCCAGCAGCTTATCCGGCGGGCAGCCCCAGCATTTT
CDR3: CASSLSGGQPQHF

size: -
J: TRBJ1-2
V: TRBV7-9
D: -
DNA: TGTGCCACCGAACCGACGGATGACTATGGCTACACCTTC
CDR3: CATEPTDDYGYTF

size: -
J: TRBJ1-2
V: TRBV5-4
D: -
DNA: TGTGCCAGCAGCCCTATCTCACAGGCTTACTATGGCTACACCTTC
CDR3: CASSPISQAYYGYTF

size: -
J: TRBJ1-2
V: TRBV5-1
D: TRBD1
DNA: TGCGCCAGCAGCGCGGACAGGATTTATGGCTACACCTTC
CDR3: CASSADRIYGYTF

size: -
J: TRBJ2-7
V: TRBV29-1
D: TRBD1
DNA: TGCAGCGTTGAAGTTCGGGACAGGGTGCACTACGAGCAGTACTTC
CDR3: CSVEVRDRVHYEQYF

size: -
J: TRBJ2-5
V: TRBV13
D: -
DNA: TGTGCCAGCAGCACACGGACAGATACAGAGACCCAGTACTTC
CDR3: CASSTRTDTETQYF

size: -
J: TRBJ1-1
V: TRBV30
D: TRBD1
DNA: TGTGCCTGGAGCCCAATGCGGGACAGGGATGCTGAAGCTTTCTTT
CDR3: CAWSPMRDRDAEAFF

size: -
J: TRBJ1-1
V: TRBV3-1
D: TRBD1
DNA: TGTGCCAGCAGCCACGATACAGGGGACACTGAAGCTTTCTTT
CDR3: CASSHDTGDTEAFF

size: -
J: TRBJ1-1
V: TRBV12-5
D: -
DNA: TGTGCTAGTGGTACGACAGGGAACACTGAAGCTTTCTTT
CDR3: CASGTTGNTEAFF

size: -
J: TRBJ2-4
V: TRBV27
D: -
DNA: TGTGCCAGCAGTTTATGGGCGGAAGCCAAAAACATTCAGTACTTC
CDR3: CASSLWAEAKNIQYF

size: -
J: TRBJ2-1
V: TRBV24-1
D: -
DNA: TGTGCCACCAGTGTAGTAGGTTCCTACAATGAGCAGTTCTTC
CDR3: CATSVVGSYNEQFF

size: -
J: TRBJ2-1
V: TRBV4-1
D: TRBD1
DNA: TGCGCCAGCAGCCAAGTACGGGACAGCTCCTACAATGAGCAGTTCTTC
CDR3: CASSQVRDSSYNEQFF

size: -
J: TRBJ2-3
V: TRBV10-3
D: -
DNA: TGTGCCACCAATCCTAGCGCCTCCCTGACAGATACGCAGTATTTT
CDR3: CATNPSASLTDTQYF

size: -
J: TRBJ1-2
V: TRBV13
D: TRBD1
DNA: TGTGCCAGCAGCTTAGGCCCAGGGGGGTTAGGCTACACCTTC
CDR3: CASSLGPGGLGYTF

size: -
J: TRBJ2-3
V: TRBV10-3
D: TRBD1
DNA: TGTGCCATCAGTGAGACAGGGGGCGGCACAGATACGCAGTATTTT
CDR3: CAISETGGGTDTQYF

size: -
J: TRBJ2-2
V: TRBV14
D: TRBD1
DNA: TGTGCCAGCAGCCAATGGGACAGCCGCGACACCGGGGAGCTGTTTTTT
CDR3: CASSQWDSRDTGELFF

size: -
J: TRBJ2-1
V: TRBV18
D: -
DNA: TGTGCCAGCTCACCAGGCAGTAACAATGAGCAGTTCTTC
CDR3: CASSPGSNNEQFF

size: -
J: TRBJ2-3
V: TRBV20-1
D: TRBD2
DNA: TGCAGTGCTAGAGGGTCGATAGCGGGACAAGATACGCAGTATTTT
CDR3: CSARGSIAGQDTQYF

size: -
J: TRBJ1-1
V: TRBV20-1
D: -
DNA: TGCAGTGCTAGAGATTGGGAGAACACTGAAGCTTTCTTT
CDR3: CSARDWENTEAFF

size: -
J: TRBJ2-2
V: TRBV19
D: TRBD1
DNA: TGTGCCAGTACCATGGGACAGGGGACCGGGGAGCTGTTTTTT
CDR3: CASTMGQGTGELFF

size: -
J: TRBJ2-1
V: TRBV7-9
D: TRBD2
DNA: TGTGCCAGCAGCTCTCAGCGGGGGGACAATGAGCAGTTCTTC
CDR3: CASSSQRGDNEQFF

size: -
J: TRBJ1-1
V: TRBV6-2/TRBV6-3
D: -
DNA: TGTGCCAGCAGTTCGCACAGGGCCGCGAACACTGAAGCTTTCTTT
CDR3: CASSSHRAANTEAFF

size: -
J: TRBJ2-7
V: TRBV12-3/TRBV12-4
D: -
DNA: TGTGCCAGCAGCCCTGGAGATCGCTACGAGCAGTACTTC
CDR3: CASSPGDRYEQYF

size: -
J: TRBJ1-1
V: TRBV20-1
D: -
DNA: TGCAGTGCTAGTCCGACCCCCCTCTCCACTGAAGCTTTCTTT
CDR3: CSASPTPLSTEAFF

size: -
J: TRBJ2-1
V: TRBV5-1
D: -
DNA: TGCGCCAGCAGCCCGCGGGGGACAGTCAATGAGCAGTTCTTC
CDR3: CASSPRGTVNEQFF

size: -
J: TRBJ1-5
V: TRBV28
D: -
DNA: TGTGCCAGCAGTTCCAATCGACAGGTCAGCCAGCCCCAGCATTTT
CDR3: CASSSNRQVSQPQHF

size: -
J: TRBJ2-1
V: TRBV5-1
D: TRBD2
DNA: TGCGCCAGCAGCGCGGGAGGCCGAGAGCAGTTCTTC
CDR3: CASSAGGREQFF

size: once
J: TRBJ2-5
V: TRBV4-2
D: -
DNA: TGTGCCAGCAGCCACCGCGCCGGGGCGCCCCAAGAGACCCAGTACTTC
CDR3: CASSHRAGAPQETQYF

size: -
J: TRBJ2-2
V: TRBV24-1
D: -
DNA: TGTGCCACCGGAGCGGGGGAGCTGTTTTTT
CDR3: CATGAGELFF

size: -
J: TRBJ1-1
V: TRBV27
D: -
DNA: TGTGCCAGCAGTTTAAATCCGGGGGGAGGGACTGAAGCTTTCTTT
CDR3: CASSLNPGGGTEAFF

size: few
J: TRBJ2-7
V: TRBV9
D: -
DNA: TGTGCCAGCAGCCCGGGACGCTACGAGCAGTACTTC
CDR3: CASSPGRYEQYF

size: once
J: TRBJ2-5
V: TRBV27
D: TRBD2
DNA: TGTGCCAGCAGTTTATTCTCGGGGGGCCAAGAGACCCAGTACTTC
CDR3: CASSLFSGGQETQYF

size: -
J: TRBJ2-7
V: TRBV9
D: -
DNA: TGTGCCAGCAGCGTAGGACGGGCCCCCTACGAGCAGTACTTC
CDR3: CASSVGRAPYEQYF

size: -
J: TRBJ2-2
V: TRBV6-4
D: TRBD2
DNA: TGTGCCAGCAGTGACACCAGTGGCGGGGGTAACACCGGGGAGCTGTTTTTT
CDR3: CASSDTSGGGNTGELFF

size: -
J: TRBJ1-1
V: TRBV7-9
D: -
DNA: TGTGCCAGCAGCTTACAGAGCACTGAAGCTTTCTTT
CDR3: CASSLQSTEAFF

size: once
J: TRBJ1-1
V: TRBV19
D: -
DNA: TGTGCCAGTAGTATAGGATTCGCAGGGCCCACTGAAGCTTTCTTT
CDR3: CASSIGFAGPTEAFF

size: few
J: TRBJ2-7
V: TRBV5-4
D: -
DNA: TGTGCCAGCAGCCAAACCCCCAGGAACGAGCAGTACTTC
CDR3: CASSQTPRNEQYF

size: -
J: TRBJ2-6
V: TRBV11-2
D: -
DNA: TGTGCCAGCAACTTAGAGTGGGGGGCCAACGTCCTGACTTTC
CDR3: CASNLEWGANVLTF

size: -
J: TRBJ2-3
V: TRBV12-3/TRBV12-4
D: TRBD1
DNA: TGTGCCAGCAGAACCGGGACAGTGAGGAGGGATACGCAGTATTTT
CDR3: CASRTGTVRRDTQYF

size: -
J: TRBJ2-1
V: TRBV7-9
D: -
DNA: TGTGCCGCTCGAGGGTCAGGGGACTACAATGAGCAGTTCTTC
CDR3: CAARGSGDYNEQFF

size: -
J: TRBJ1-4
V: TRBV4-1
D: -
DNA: TGCGCCAGCAGCCAAGAACAGGTTTCTAATGAAAAACTGTTTTTT
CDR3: CASSQEQVSNEKLFF

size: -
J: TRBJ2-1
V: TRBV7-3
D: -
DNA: TGTGCCAGCGGCTTAGGGAATGAGCAGTTCTTC
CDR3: CASGLGNEQFF

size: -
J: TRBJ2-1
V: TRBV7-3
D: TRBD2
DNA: TGTGCCAGCAGCCTACGGGGGGGCCAGGCGTACTCCTACAATGAGCAGTTCTTC
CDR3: CASSLRGGQAYSYNEQFF

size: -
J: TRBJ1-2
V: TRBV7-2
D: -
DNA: TGTGCCAGCAGGTGGACAGTCGCTAACTATGGCTACACCTTC
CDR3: CASRWTVANYGYTF

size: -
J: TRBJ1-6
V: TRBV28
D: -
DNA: TGTGCCAGCAGTTTATACGGGGGCCTGAATTCACCCCTCCACTTT
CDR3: CASSLYGGLNSPLHF

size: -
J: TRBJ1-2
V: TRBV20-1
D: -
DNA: TGCAGTGCTAGTTTTCAGACAGGATATTCTAACTATGGCTACACCTTC
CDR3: CSASFQTGYSNYGYTF